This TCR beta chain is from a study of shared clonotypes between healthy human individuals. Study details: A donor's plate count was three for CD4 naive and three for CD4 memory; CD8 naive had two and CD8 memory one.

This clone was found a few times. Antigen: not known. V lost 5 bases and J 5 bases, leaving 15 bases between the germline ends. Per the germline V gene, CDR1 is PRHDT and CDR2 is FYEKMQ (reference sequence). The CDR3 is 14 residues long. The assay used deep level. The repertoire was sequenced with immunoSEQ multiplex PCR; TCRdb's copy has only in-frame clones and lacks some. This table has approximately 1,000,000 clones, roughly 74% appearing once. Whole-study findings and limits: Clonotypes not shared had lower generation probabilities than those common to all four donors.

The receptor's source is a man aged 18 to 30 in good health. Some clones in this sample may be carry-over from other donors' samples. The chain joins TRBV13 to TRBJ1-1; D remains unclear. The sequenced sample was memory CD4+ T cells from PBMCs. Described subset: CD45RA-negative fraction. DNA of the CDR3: TGTGCCAGCAGCCCCTCCGGGGTGGAAACTGAAGCTTTCTTT. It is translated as CASSPSGVETEAFF.